What follows are 20 T cell receptor beta chains derived from one specimen sequenced in a study of blood T cell repertoires in COVID-19. Here immunoSEQ multiplex PCR was the method, and the copy in TCRdb shows in-frame clones only, minus some. This sample has about 150,000 clones; around four fifths occur once, and the top ten carry around 3.2%. Sequencing was performed on PBMCs or T cells enriched from blood (not recorded which). The receptors come from a woman aged 45-65 years with acute COVID-19.

The chain employs TRBV6-2 or TRBV6-3 and TRBJ2-2, with 8 bases matching TRBD1. The ends lost 5 bases at V and 7 bases at J; junction bases unmatched: 6. The CDR3 runs to 14 residues. Germline-derived CDR1 and CDR2 are MNHEY and SVGEGT. The CDR3 bases are TGTGCCAGCAGTCGGACAGGGCCGGGCGGGGAGCTGTTTTTT. It is translated as CASSRTGPGGELFF.

This clone was observed a few times. This chain links TRBV19 with TRBJ2-5; D might be TRBD2 (5 bases). From germline, CDR1 is LNHDA and CDR2 SQIVND (reference sequence). CDR3 length equals 12 residues. Trimming cost V 8 bases and J 3 bases, with 10 bases left between them. CDR3 in amino acids: CASRSGKETQYF. In nucleotides, the CDR3 is TGTGCCAGTCGGAGCGGCAAAGAGACCCAGTACTTC.

The chain combines TRBV3-1 (or the pseudogene TRBV3-2) with TRBJ1-1; no reliable D call. This CDR3 is built from 15 residues. From germline, CDR1 is LGHDT and CDR2 YNNKEL (reference sequence). V shed 1 base and J shed 3 bases, with 12 bases lying between them. Here the CDR3 reads CASSQGSGVDTEAFF. The CDR3 nucleotides are TGTGCCAGCAGCCAAGGCTCCGGGGTGGACACTGAAGCTTTCTTT.

The J gene is TRBJ2-7, the V gene TRBV30, with D uncertain. The V gene lost 5 bases and the J gene lost 2 bases, with 7 bases spanning the gap. This CDR3 is 11 amino acids long. The germline V gene encodes CDR1 GTSNPN and CDR2 SVGIG (reference sequence). The CDR3 bases are TGTGCCTGGGGCCCCGCCTACGAGCAGTACTTC. Its protein is CAWGPAYEQYF. The full variable domain, completed using reference TRBV30 and TRBJ2-7, is SQTIHQWPATLVQPVGSPLSLECTVEGTSNPNLYWYRQAAGRGLQLLFYSVGIGQISSEVPQNLSASRPQDRQFILSSKKLLLSDSGFYLCAWGPAYEQYFGPGTRLTVT.

The J gene is TRBJ1-6, the V gene TRBV5-1; no clear D gene. V dropped 1 base and J dropped 8 bases, with 10 bases sitting between them. The germline gives CDR1 SGHRS, CDR2 YFSETQ. CDR3 length equals 14 residues. DNA of the CDR3: TGCGCCAGCAGCTTGCAACCGGAGGATTCACCCCTCCACTTT. Its protein is CASSLQPEDSPLHF.

As DNA, the CDR3 is TGTGCCAGCAGCCCTGGAAGGGGGACTGAAGCTTTCTTT. Its protein is CASSPGRGTEAFF. The chain couples TRBV27 to TRBJ1-1; D possibly corresponds to TRBD1 (6 bases). Germline-derived CDR1 and CDR2 are MNHEY and SMNVEV (reference sequence). The V end was cut by 6 bases, the J end by 5 bases, with 13 bases between. The CDR3 extends over 13 amino acids.

This sequence joins TRBV5-1 and TRBJ2-5, with 8 bases identical to TRBD2. This CDR3 comprises 14 residues. The V gene end was trimmed by 4 bases and the J gene end by 3 bases; junction bases not matched to a gene: 5. Germline CDR1 and CDR2: SGHRS and YFSETQ. CDR3 sequence: CASSGTGGKETQYF. CDR3 nucleotides: TGCGCCAGCAGCGGGACGGGAGGGAAAGAGACCCAGTACTTC.

The chain recombines TRBV7-9 with TRBJ2-1, with a possible D match to TRBD2 (6 bases). V was cut by 2 bases and J by 0 bases, with 11 bases left in between. Germline-derived CDR1 and CDR2 are SEHNR and FQNEAQ (reference sequence). The CDR3 loop spans 16 amino acids. The CDR3 protein is CASSLSTGSSYNEQFF. The CDR3 DNA is TGTGCCAGCAGCTTATCAACCGGGAGCTCCTACAATGAGCAGTTCTTC.

This chain uses TRBV28 with TRBJ1-5; the match to TRBD1 covers 7 bases. The CDR3 consists of 15 residues. V was pared by 4 bases and J by 9 bases, with 12 bases of the junction left unmatched. CDR1 MDHEN and CDR2 SYDVKM come from the germline V gene. CDR3 loop: CASSSVTGAIGPQHF. For the CDR3, the DNA is TGTGCCAGCAGTTCCGTTACAGGGGCGATAGGGCCCCAGCATTTT.

This clone appeared a few times. The chain uses TRBV7-8 and TRBJ2-3; 8 bases fit TRBD2. The germline V gene encodes CDR1 SGHVS and CDR2 FQNEAQ. Trimming removed 2 bases from V and 7 bases from J; junction bases left unmatched: 17. CDR3 length: 18 residues. CDR3 sequence (DNA): TGTGCCAGCAGCTTACCACCCGGGACTAGTCCCATCCATTATACGCAGTATTTT. Amino acid sequence: CASSLPPGTSPIHYTQYF.

The rearrangement uses TRBV10-3 and TRBJ2-3, with 10 positions matching TRBD2. The V gene's germline CDR1 is ENHRY and CDR2 SYGVKD. CDR3 length: 17 residues. V lost 3 bases to trimming and J lost 4 bases; unmatched junction nucleotides: 10. CDR3 region: CAISDEASGSWSDTQYF. CDR3 sequence (DNA): TGTGCCATCAGTGATGAAGCTAGCGGGAGTTGGTCAGATACGCAGTATTTT.

The CDR3, as DNA: TGTGCCAGCAATTCCCAGGGCGGCGGGGATTACGAGCAGTACTTC. It yields the protein CASNSQGGGDYEQYF. The chain employs TRBV6-5 and TRBJ2-7, with D possibly TRBD2 on 6 matching bases. V lost 7 bases and J 4 bases, leaving 20 bases between the germline ends. The CDR3 loop spans 15 amino acids. Germline V lookup: CDR1 MNHEY, CDR2 SVGAGI.

This chain connects TRBV7-3 to TRBJ2-2, with TRBD2 matching 11 bases. Looked up from germline, CDR1 is SGHTA and CDR2 is FQGTGA. This CDR3 has 17 residues. With 4 bases clipped from V and 5 bases from J, the junction kept 9 bases outside the gene matches. The CDR3 coding sequence is TGTGCCAGCAGCTCCTCCCTAGCGGGAGGAAGTACCGGGGAGCTGTTTTTT. Residues: CASSSSLAGGSTGELFF.

On this clone itself: Other DNA sequences from this sample encode an identical CDR3 as well. The V gene is TRBV29-1, the J gene TRBJ2-7, with D hard to call. The CDR3 extends over 11 amino acids. Germline CDR1 SQVTM, CDR2 ANQGSEA. Trimming removed 0 bases from V and 3 bases from J, with 3 bases in between. This CDR3 is CSVEDNYEQYF. The CDR3 DNA follows: TGCAGCGTTGAAGACAACTACGAGCAGTACTTC.

This chain links TRBV9 with TRBJ2-5, with a weak D call TRBD2 (6 bases). Per the germline V gene, CDR1 is SGDLS and CDR2 is YYNGEE. The V end was cut by 1 base, the J end by 5 bases, with 21 bases between. This CDR3 spans 17 amino acids. The CDR3 DNA is TGTGCCAGCAGCGTAAGTGGAGGGATGCGACGGGGGGAGACCCAGTACTTC. Protein: CASSVSGGMRRGETQYF.

V is TRBV27 and J is TRBJ1-5, with TRBD1 matching over 7 bases. With 6 bases clipped from V and 4 bases from J, the junction kept 6 bases outside the gene matches. The V gene's germline CDR1 is MNHEY and CDR2 SMNVEV (reference sequence). The CDR3 is 14 amino acids. The CDR3 region is CASRARGWNQPQHF. CDR3 nucleotides: TGTGCCAGCAGGGCCAGGGGGTGGAATCAGCCCCAGCATTTT.

The V call is TRBV5-1, the J call TRBJ2-7, with D possibly matching TRBD1 (6 bases). V was pared by 0 bases and J by 2 bases, with 12 bases between. Germline CDR1 is SGHRS and CDR2 is YFSETQ. The CDR3 length is 15 residues. CDR3 sequence (DNA): TGCGCCAGCAGCTTGGCGATGGACAGAACCTACGAGCAGTACTTC. Protein product: CASSLAMDRTYEQYF.

The chain recombines TRBV21-1 with TRBJ2-1; TRBD2 is the table's D call, not checked against the DNA. TRBV21-1 corresponds to a pseudogene. This CDR3 comprises 18 residues. CDR3 in DNA: TGTGCCAGCAGCAATTTCCGCAATAGGCGGGAGAAATACAATGAGCAGTTCTTC. Its protein product is CASSNFRNRREKYNEQFF.

The genes are TRBV4-1 and TRBJ2-7; D is possibly TRBD1 (5 bases). Looked up from germline, CDR1 is MGHRA and CDR2 is YSYEKL. The CDR3 length is 15 residues. The V end was cut by 3 bases, the J end by 5 bases, with 17 bases between. CDR3 loop: CASSHLQEWVDEQYF. In DNA form, the CDR3 reads TGCGCCAGCAGCCACTTACAGGAATGGGTGGACGAGCAGTACTTC.

This clone was detected a few times. V is TRBV19 and J is TRBJ1-2, with D tentatively TRBD1 (5 bases). The CDR3 is 12 amino acids. V was cut by 6 bases and J by 14 bases, with 19 bases left in between. Germline CDR1 and CDR2: LNHDA and SQIVND (reference sequence). The CDR3 DNA sequence: TGTGCCAGTAGCCCCAGGGCCCCTTTCCTTACCTTC. This gives the protein CASSPRAPFLTF.